The clone carrying this T cell receptor (beta chain) occurred once. This record comes from a study of blood T cell repertoires in COVID-19. Study details: In each case, the material was cDNA or gDNA derived from T cells, B-cell-depleted T cells, or PBMCs.

V lost 5 bases, J lost 3 bases, and 11 bases stayed unmatched. CDR3 size: 15 residues. The germline CDR1 and CDR2 sequences are SGHDT and YYEEEE. All enrollees were about 18 to 89 years old and from fewer than 25 US areas. Participants reported their clinical history, and cohort assignment relied on those reports. Libraries were prepared by immunoSEQ multiplex PCR; TCRdb keeps only in-frame clonotypes and omits some of them. The repertoire has under 150,000 clones, just under 85% of them found once; the top ten carry less than 7%. Sequenced material: PBMCs or T cells enriched from blood (not recorded which). The clonotype comes from a woman in her forties who had recovered from COVID-19. The rearrangement uses TRBV5-6 and TRBJ2-7, with 7 bases that match TRBD1. CDR3 amino acids: CASRSTAGQDYEQYF. In DNA, the CDR3 is TGTGCCAGCAGAAGCACCGCCGGACAGGACTACGAGCAGTACTTC.